This TCR beta chain was captured in a study of cytotoxic CD8 clonotypes in ibrutinib-treated CLL (dated by TCRdb to the early 2020s). Background on the whole study: The cohort was composed of some ten relapsed/refractory and approximately 14 treatment-naive patients; IGHV unmutated status was identified in 17 patients. Partial responses were observed in about 25 patients and complete responses in 2; after a median follow-up of 68 months, remission was maintained in about 15 patients and progression was observed in approximately 12. Of the 86 participants in the trial, about 26 had longitudinal samples available. The response samples were drawn at a median of approximately 11 months into treatment, with a range of about 6 to 36 months. Cryopreserved peripheral blood mononuclear cells were collected at three points: before therapy, at response, and at either sustained remission or disease progression. Patients were still on ibrutinib when every remission and progressive disease sample was collected. On average, each sample had some 260,000 productive templates and approximately 100,000 productive rearrangements.

About this clone itself: The target of this receptor is not known. No qualities accompany the bases; no much larger clone lies one base away.

Each clonotype received, on average, 10x coverage in deep resolution sequencing performed on a MiSeq, where the target depth lay between 1 in 1 million and 1 in 200,000 T cells. The immunoSEQ hsTCRB Kit was used to generate TCR beta libraries. Per the authors' processing: The data were analyzed with ImmunoSEQ Analyzer and ImmunoSEQ Data Assistant, and V, D and J gene assignments followed IMGT definitions. Clonality, with values ranging from 0 to 1, was calculated as one minus the normalized Shannon entropy of productive rearrangement frequencies. Public clonotype analysis was restricted to overrepresented clonotypes comprising at least 0.05% of each patient's repertoire. Repertoires from 10 to 15 age-matched healthy donors in immuneACCESS were used as clonality controls. The table was pulled from immuneACCESS by TCRdb, which kept in-frame rearrangements only. Such tables lose some clones; where checked, under half of the loss comes from unresolved V genes, and the rest has no known cause. The V and J calls and clone size come from that table; D and trimming were worked out from the DNA. The sample has 250,000 to 350,000 clones on record, roughly three quarters of them singletons. The ten largest clones take up 5.6% of the sample.

V sheds 2 bases and J sheds 6 bases, leaving 14 bases between their ends. The CDR3 covers 14 residues, taking in both the cysteine and the phenylalanine. Kept here is only the CDR3 DNA, which spans 42 bases and is read in frame from base 1. CDR1 and CDR2 are read off the germline V gene (reference sequence) as SEHNR and FQNEAQ. Overall results and qualifications from the work: Sustained-remission and progressing patients did not have matched sampling times, and lymph node repertoires were not examined. An increase in clonality was observed at ibrutinib response, with clonality remaining stable during sustained remission and falling back toward baseline at progression. Public clonotypes were rare and either shrank or stayed stable during treatment, and the rise in clonality at ibrutinib response reflected expansion of private clonotypes. At baseline, clonality was higher than in age-matched healthy donors and showed a strong correlation with circulating CD8+ T-cell counts.

The intended sense of this specimen's time point label: progressive disease on ibrutinib. For TCR beta library preparation, 1.5 to 2 micrograms of genomic DNA were extracted from the cryopreserved PBMCs. Longitudinal blood samples from CLL patients on ibrutinib monotherapy were analyzed using high-throughput TCR beta sequencing. The patients were enrolled in a single-center, open-label phase 2 trial of ibrutinib monotherapy. Sequenced here: PBMCs, sampled at disease progression, from a patient treated with ibrutinib. Rearrangement joined TRBV7-9 to TRBJ2-7, with the D segment identity uncertain. This clonotype was obtained from a human donor with chronic lymphocytic leukemia. For the CDR3, the sequence is CASSLTPEGSEQYF. The DNA sequence is TGTGCCAGCAGCTTAACGCCAGAAGGATCCGAGCAGTACTTC.